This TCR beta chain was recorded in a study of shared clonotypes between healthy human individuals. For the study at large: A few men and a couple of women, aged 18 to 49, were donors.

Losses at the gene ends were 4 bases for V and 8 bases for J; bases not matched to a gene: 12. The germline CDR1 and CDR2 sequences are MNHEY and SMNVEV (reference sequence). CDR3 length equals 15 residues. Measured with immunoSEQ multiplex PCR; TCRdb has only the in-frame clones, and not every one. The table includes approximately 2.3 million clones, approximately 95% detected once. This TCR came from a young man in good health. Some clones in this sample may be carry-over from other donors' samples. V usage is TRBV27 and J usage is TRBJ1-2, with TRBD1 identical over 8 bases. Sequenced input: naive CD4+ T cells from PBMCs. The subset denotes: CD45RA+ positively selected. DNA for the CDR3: TGTGCCAGCAGTTCGGGACAGGTCCAAAGCCTAGGCTACACCTTC. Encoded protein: CASSSGQVQSLGYTF.